This T cell receptor beta chain derives from a study of Tregs in tolerant kidney transplant recipients. Findings of the study overall: In tolerant patients, donor-specific Tregs outgrew total Tregs, suggesting antigen-driven expansion. Findings come from small patient numbers and require larger validation.

The CDR3 sequence is 15 residues long. The V gene end was trimmed by 5 bases and the J gene end by 1 base; junction bases not matched to a gene: 2. Germline V gene data show CDR1 as LNHDA and CDR2 as SQIVND (reference sequence). Assay: immunoSEQ multiplex PCR; the TCRdb copy retains only in-frame clones and omits some. The sample holds about 48,000 clones. As concerns this clone: The antigen remains unidentified. From the germline J gene comes the end of the CDR3, since the read stops 3 residues before it.

This TCR was sampled from a human donor who received a combined kidney and bone marrow transplant. J is TRBJ2-5 and V is TRBV19, with 12 nucleotides matching TRBD2. Sequenced material: CD4+ T cells from blood, taken before the transplant. This CDR3 is CASSLLAGGQETQYF. The CDR3 DNA, read in part, is TGTGCCAGTAGTTTACTAGCGGGAGGCCAAGAGACC. Full variable domain (missing parts from reference TRBV19 and TRBJ2-5): DGGITQSPKYLFRKEGQNVTLSCEQNLNHDAMYWYRQDPGQGLRLIYYSQIVNDFQKGDIAEGYSVSREKKESFPLTVTSAQKNPTAFYLCASSLLAGGQETQYFGPGTRLLVL.